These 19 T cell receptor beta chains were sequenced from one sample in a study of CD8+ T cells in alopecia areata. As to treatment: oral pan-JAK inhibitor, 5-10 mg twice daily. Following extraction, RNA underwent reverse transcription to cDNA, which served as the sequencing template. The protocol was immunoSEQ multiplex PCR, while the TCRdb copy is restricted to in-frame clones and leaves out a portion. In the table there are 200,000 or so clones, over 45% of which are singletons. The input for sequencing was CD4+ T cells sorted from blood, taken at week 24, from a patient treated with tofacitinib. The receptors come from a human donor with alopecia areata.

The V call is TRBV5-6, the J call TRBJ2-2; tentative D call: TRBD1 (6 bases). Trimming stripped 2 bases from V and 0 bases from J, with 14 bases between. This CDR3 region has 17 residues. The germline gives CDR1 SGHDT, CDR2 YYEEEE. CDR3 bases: TGTGCCAGCAGCTTATCGGGACACTCCACGAACACCGGGGAGCTGTTTTTT. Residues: CASSLSGHSTNTGELFF.

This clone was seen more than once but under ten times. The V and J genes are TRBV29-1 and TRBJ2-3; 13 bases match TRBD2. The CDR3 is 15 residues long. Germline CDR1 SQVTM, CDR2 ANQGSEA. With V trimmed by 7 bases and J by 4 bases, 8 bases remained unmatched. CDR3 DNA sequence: TGCAGCGCCCCCGGACTAGCGGGAGATGCAGATACGCAGTATTTT. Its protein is CSAPGLAGDADTQYF.

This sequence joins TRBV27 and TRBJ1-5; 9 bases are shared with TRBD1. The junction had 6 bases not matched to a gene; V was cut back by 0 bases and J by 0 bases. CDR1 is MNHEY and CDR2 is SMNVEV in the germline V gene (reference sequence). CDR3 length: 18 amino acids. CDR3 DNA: TGTGCCAGCAGTTTATCGAGAGACAGGGGGGTTAGCAATCAGCCCCAGCATTTT. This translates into CASSLSRDRGVSNQPQHF.

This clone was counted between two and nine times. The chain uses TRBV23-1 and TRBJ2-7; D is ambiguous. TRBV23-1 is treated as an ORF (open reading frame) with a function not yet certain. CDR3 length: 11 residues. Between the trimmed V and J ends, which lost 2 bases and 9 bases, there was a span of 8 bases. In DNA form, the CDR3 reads TGCGCCAGCAGTCAAACACCTTGGCAGTACTTC. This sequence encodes CASSQTPWQYF.

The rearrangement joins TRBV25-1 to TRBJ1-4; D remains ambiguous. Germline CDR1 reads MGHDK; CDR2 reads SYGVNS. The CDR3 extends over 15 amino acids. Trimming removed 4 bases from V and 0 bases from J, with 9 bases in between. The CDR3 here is CASSGVLATNEKLFF. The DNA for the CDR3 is TGTGCCAGCAGTGGAGTACTGGCAACTAATGAAAAACTGTTTTTT.

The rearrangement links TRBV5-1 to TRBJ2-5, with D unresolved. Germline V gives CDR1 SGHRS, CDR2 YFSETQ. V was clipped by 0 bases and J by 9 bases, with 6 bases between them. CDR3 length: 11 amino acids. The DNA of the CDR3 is TGCGCCAGCAGCTTGGATGAGGCCCAGTACTTC. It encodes CASSLDEAQYF.

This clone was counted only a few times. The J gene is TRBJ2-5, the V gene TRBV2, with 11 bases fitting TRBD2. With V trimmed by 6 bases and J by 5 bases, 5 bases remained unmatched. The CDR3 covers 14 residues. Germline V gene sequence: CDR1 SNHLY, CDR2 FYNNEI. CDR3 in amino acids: CASSLAGGRETQYF. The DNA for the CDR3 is TGTGCCAGCAGCTTAGCGGGGGGGCGGGAGACCCAGTACTTC. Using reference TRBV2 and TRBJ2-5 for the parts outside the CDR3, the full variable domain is EPEVTQTPSHQVTQMGQEVILRCVPISNHLYFYWYRQILGQKVEFLVSFYNNEISEKSEIFDDQFSVERPDGSNFTLKIRSTKLEDSAMYFCASSLAGGRETQYFGPGTRLLVL.

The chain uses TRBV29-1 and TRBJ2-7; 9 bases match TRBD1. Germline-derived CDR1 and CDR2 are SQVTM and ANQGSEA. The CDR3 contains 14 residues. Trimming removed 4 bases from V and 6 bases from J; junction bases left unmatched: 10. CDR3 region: CSVVIGDRDGEQYF. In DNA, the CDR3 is TGCAGCGTTGTGATAGGGGACAGGGATGGCGAGCAGTACTTC.

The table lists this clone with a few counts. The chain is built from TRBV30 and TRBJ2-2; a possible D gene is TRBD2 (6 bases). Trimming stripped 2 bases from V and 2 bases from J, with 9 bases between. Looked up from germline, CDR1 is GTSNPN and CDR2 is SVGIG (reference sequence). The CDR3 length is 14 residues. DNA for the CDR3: TGTGCCTGGAGTTCCGGGACTAACACCGGGGAGCTGTTTTTT. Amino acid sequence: CAWSSGTNTGELFF.

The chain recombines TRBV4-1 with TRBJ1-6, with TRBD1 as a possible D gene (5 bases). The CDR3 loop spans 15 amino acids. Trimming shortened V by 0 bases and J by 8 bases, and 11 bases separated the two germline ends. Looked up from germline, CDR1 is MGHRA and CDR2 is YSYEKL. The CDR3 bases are TGCGCCAGCAGCCAAGAGGTATCAGGGTATTCACCCCTCCACTTT. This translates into CASSQEVSGYSPLHF.

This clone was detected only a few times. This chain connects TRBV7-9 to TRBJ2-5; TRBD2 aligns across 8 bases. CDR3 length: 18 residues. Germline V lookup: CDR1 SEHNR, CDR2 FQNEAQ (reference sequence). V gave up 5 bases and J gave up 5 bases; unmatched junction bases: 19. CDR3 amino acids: CASSRQVLTSDRGETQYF. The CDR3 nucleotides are TGTGCCAGCAGCCGTCAAGTACTGACTAGCGATAGAGGGGAGACCCAGTACTTC. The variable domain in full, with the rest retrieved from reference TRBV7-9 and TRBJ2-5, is DTGVSQNPRHKITKRGQNVTFRCDPISEHNRLYWYRQTLGQGPEFLTYFQNEAQLEKSRLLSDRFSAERPKGSFSTLEIQRTEQGDSAMYLCASSRQVLTSDRGETQYFGPGTRLLVL.

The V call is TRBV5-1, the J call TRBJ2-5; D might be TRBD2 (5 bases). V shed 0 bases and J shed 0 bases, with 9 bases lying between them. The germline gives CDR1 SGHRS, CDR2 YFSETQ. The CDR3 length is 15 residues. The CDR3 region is CASSLARDYQETQYF. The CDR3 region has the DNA TGCGCCAGCAGCTTGGCTCGGGATTACCAAGAGACCCAGTACTTC.

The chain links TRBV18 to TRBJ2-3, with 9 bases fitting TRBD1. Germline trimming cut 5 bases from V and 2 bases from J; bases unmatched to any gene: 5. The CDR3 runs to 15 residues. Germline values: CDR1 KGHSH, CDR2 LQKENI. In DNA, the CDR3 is TGTGCCAGCTCAAGGGACAGGGCGGACACAGATACGCAGTATTTT. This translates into CASSRDRADTDTQYF.

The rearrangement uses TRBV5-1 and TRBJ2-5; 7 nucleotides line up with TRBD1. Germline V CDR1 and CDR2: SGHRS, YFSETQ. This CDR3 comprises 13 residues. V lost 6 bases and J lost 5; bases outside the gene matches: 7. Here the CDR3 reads CASTSQGEETQYF. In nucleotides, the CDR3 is TGCGCCAGCACTAGCCAGGGGGAGGAGACCCAGTACTTC.

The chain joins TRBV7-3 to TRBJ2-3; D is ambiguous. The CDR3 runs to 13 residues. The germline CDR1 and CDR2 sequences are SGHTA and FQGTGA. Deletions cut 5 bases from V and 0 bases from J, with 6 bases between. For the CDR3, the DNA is TGTGCCAGCAGCCCCGGGAGCACAGATACGCAGTATTTT. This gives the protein CASSPGSTDTQYF.

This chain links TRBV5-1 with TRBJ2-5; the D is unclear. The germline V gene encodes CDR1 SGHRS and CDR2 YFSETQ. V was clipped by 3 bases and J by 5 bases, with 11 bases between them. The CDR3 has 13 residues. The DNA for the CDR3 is TGCGCCAGCAGCTCGGCTCAGGCGGAGACCCAGTACTTC. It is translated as CASSSAQAETQYF. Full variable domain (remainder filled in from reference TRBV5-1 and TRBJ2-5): KAGVTQTPRYLIKTRGQQVTLSCSPISGHRSVSWYQQTPGQGLQFLFEYFSETQRNKGNFPGRFSGRQFSNSRSEMNVSTLELGDSALYLCASSSAQAETQYFGPGTRLLVL.

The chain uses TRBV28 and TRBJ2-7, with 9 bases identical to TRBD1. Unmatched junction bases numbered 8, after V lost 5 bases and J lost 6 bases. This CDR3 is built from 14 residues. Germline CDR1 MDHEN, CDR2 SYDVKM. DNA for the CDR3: TGTGCCAGCAGTACCCAGGGACAGGGCGGCGAGCAGTACTTC. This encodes CASSTQGQGGEQYF. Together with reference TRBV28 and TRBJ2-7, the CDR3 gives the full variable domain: DVKVTQSSRYLVKRTGEKVFLECVQDMDHENMFWYRQDPGLGLRLIYFSYDVKMKEKGDIPEGYSVSREKKERFSLILESASTNQTSMYLCASSTQGQGGEQYFGPGTRLTVT.

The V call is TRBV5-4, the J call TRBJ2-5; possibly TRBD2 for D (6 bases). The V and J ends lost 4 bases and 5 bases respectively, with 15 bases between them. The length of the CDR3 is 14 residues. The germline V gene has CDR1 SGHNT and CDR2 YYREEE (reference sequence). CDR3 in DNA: TGTGCCAGCAGCCCGGGACCCAGCGGGGAGACCCAGTACTTC. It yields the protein CASSPGPSGETQYF.

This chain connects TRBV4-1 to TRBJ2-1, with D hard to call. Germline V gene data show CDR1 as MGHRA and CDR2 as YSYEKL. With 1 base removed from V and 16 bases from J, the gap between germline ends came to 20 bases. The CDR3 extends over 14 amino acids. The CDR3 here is CASSQVSDAQLLFF. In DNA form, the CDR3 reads TGCGCCAGCAGCCAAGTTTCGGACGCACAGTTGCTATTCTTC.